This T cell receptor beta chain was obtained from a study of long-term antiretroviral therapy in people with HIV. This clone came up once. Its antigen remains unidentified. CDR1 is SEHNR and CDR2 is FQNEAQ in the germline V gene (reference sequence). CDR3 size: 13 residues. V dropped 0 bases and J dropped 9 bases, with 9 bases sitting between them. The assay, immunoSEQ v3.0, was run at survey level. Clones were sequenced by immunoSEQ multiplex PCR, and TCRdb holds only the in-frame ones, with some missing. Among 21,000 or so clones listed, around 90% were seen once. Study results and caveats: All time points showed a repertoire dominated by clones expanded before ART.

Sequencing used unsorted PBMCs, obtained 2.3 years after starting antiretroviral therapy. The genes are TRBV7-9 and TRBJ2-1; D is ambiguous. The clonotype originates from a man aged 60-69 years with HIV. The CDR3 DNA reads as TGTGCCAGCAGCTTAGCGCCCCCCCTTGAGCAGTTCTTC. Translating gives CASSLAPPLEQFF.